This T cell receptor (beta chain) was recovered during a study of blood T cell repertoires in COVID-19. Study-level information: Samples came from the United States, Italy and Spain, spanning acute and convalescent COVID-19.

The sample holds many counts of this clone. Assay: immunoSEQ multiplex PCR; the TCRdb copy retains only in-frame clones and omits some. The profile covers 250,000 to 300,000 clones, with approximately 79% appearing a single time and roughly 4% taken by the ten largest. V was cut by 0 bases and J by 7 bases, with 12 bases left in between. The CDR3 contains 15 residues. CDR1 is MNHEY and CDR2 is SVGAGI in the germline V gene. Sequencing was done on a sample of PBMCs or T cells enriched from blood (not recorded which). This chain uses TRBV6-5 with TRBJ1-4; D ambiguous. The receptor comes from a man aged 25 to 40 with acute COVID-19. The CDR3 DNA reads TGTGCCAGCAGTTACTCTGCGGGTTCTGTTGAAAAACTGTTTTTT. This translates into CASSYSAGSVEKLFF.